The entry that follows covers one TCR beta chain sequence. This specimen comes from a study of shared clonotypes between healthy human individuals. Method: immunoSEQ multiplex PCR; TCRdb's copy keeps in-frame clones and lacks some. The sample holds around 500,000 clones, approximately 81% seen once. The TCR sequence derives from a woman aged 40-49 years in good health. Some clones in this sample may be carry-over from other donors' samples. The sample was PBMCs.

CDR3 region: CATGGAASGFYEQYF. The CDR3 DNA follows: TGTGCCACGGGCGGGGCGGCTAGCGGTTTCTACGAGCAGTACTTC. This rearrangement joins TRBV11-2 to TRBJ2-7; 7 positions agree with TRBD2. Unmatched junction bases numbered 15, after V lost 10 bases and J lost 3 bases. The CDR3 totals 15 residues. Germline V gene lookup returns CDR1 SGHAT and CDR2 FQNNGV. The whole variable domain, filled in from reference TRBV11-2 and TRBJ2-7, reads EAGVAQSPRYKIIEKRQSVAFWCNPISGHATLYWYQQILGQGPKLLIQFQNNGVVDDSQLPKDRFSAERLKGVDSTLKIQPAKLEDSAVYLCATGGAASGFYEQYFGPGTRLTVT.